The TCR beta chain described here comes from a study of cytomegalovirus exposure and HLA in healthy donors. Study details: Later analysis reported that the 120 or so validation repertoires shared the platform of the roughly 670 first-cohort repertoires. Study-wide results and limits: Rarity marked most TCR sequences, yet some public TCRs occurred in many donors.

With 2 bases removed from V and 4 bases from J, the gap between germline ends came to 14 bases. CDR1 and CDR2 (germline): SNHLY, FYNNEI. This CDR3 has 15 amino acids. A word on this clone: Antigen unknown.

This table comes from immunoSEQ multiplex PCR, and its TCRdb copy is limited to in-frame clones, with some not included. Seen here are about 160,000 clones, approximately 89% observed once, and the top ten hold about 9.4%. The receptor was derived from a woman younger than 35 in good health and CMV-seropositive. What was sequenced was PBMCs. V gene TRBV2 combines with J gene TRBJ1-1; no definite D call. For the CDR3, the DNA is TGTGCCAGCAGTGAACATGCCCAACGGGGCACTGAAGCTTTCTTT. Protein sequence: CASSEHAQRGTEAFF.